The present T cell receptor beta chain was sequenced within a study of blood T cells in healthy people across ages. Study results and caveats: Long-lived donors carried more naive CD4+ cells and greater diversity than aged donors.

Points on this clonotype: Its target is not known.

In germline, CDR1 is MDHEN, CDR2 SYDVKM. Trimming left V 8 bases short and J 6 bases short, with 17 bases between. The CDR3 is 14 residues long. The second PCR ran roughly 6 to 12 cycles with a sample-barcoded 5' primer and J-beta primers. MiXCR, run by TCRdb on the 5' RACE reads, gives a single entry per CDR3 protein. The sample carries over 1,500,000 distinct CDR3 sequences, more than 35% recorded once. Ranging in age from roughly 6 to 95, the donors were healthy Caucasian individuals from Russia. The chain carries TRBV28 and TRBJ2-4, with a weak D call TRBD1 (5 bases). The sample comprised blood. This clonotype originated in a human donor in good health. The CDR3 region has the DNA TGTGCCAGCGGCATTTCAGGGTGGGGAAACATTCAGTACTTC. Protein product: CASGISGWGNIQYF. The full variable domain, in which reference TRBV28 and TRBJ2-4 provide the parts outside the CDR3, is DVKVTQSSRYLVKRTGEKVFLECVQDMDHENMFWYRQDPGLGLRLIYFSYDVKMKEKGDIPEGYSVSREKKERFSLILESASTNQTSMYLCASGISGWGNIQYFGAGTRLSVL.